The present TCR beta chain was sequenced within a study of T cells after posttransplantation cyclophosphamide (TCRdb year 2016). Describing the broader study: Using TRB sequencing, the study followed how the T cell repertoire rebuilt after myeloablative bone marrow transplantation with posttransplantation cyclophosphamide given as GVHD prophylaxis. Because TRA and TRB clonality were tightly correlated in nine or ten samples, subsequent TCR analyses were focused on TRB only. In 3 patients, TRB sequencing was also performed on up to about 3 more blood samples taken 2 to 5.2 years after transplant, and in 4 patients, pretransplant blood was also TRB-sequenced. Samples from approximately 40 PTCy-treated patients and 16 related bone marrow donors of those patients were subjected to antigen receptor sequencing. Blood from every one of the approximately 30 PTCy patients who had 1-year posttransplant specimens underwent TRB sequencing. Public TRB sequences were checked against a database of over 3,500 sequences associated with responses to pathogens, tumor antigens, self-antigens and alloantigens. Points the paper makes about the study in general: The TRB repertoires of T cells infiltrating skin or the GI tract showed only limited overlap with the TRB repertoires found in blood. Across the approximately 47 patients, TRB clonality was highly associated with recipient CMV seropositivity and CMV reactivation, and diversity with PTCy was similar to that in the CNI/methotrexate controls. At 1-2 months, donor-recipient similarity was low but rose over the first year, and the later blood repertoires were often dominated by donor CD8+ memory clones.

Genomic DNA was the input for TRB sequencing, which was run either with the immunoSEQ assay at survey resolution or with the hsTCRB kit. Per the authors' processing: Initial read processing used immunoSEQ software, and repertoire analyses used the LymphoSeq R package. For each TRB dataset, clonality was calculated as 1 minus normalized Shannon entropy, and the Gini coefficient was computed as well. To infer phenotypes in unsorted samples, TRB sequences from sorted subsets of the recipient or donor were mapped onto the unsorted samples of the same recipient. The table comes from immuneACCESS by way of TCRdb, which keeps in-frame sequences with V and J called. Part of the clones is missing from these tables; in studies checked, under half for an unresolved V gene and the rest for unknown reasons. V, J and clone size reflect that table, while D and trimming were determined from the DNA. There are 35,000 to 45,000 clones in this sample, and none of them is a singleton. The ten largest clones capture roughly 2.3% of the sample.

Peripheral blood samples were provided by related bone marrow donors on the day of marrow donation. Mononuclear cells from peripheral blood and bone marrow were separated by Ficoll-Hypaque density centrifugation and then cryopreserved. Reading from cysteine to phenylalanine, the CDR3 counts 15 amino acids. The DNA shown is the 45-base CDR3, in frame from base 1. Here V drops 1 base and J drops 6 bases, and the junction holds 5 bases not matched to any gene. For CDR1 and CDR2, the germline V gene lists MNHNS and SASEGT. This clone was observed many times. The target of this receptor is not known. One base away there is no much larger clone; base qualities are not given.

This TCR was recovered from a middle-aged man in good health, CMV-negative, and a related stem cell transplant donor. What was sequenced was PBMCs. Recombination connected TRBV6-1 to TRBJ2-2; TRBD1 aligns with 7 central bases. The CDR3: CASSEEGRGSGELFF. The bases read TGTGCCAGCAGTGAAGAAGGCAGGGGGTCCGGGGAGCTGTTTTTT.